What follows are 30 T cell receptor beta chains derived from one specimen sequenced in a study of blood T cell repertoires in COVID-19 (dated by TCRdb to about 2020). Library method: the immunoSEQ multiplex PCR assay. Held by TCRdb, this immuneACCESS table contains in-frame sequences only and omits some clones. Under half of the omission traces to an unresolved V gene where checked; the cause of the rest is unknown. The sample profile shows some 160,000 clones; less than 90% of them were found once. Approximately 4% of the sample comes from the top ten. The sample comprised peripheral blood. Every receptor here comes from a woman in her 70s with acute or convalescent COVID-19.

The J gene is TRBJ2-7, the V gene TRBV5-1; 7 bases are a match to TRBD1. The V and J ends lost 3 bases and 5 bases, in that order; junction bases with no gene match: 8. CDR1 and CDR2 from the germline V gene are SGHRS and YFSETQ. The CDR3 runs to 14 residues. The DNA for the CDR3 is TGCGCCAGCAGCTCGACAGGGAATTCCCACGAGCAGTACTTC. Translated: CASSSTGNSHEQYF.

The rearrangement links TRBV4-1 to TRBJ1-4, with TRBD1 matching 9 bases. Trimming took 2 bases from V and 8 from J; bases not matched to a gene: 6. The CDR3 totals 15 residues. Germline V CDR1 and CDR2: MGHRA, YSYEKL. In nucleotides, the CDR3 is TGCGCCAGCAGCCAAACCGACAGGGGGAGGGAAAAACTGTTTTTT. Translating gives CASSQTDRGREKLFF.

This clone was counted only a few times. The CDR3 bases are TGTGCCAGCAGCTTACGACTAGCGGGAAACAATGAGCAGTTCTTC. Its translation is CASSLRLAGNNEQFF. The V call is TRBV7-3, the J call TRBJ2-1, with 11 bases lining up with TRBD2. In germline, CDR1 is SGHTA, CDR2 FQGTGA. With 2 bases clipped from V and 5 bases from J, the junction kept 2 bases outside the gene matches. This CDR3 is built from 15 residues.

The chain recombines TRBV11-2 with TRBJ2-7; 7 bases are shared with TRBD2. From germline, CDR1 is SGHAT and CDR2 FQNNGV. J lost 4 bases, V lost 3 bases, and 6 bases had no gene match. The CDR3 contains 14 residues. The CDR3 protein is CASSFGGGGYEQYF. Written as DNA, the CDR3 is TGTGCCAGCAGCTTTGGCGGGGGAGGTTACGAGCAGTACTTC.

The J gene is TRBJ1-2, the V gene TRBV7-9; D not certain. Germline assignment: CDR1 SEHNR and CDR2 FQNEAQ (reference sequence). V dropped 0 bases and J dropped 1 base, with 3 bases sitting between them. CDR3 length equals 13 residues. The CDR3: CASSLASNYGYTF. CDR3 DNA sequence: TGTGCCAGCAGCTTAGCGAGTAACTATGGCTACACCTTC.

The chain combines TRBV3-1 (or the pseudogene TRBV3-2) with TRBJ2-3; 7 positions agree with TRBD2. Germline values: CDR1 LGHDT, CDR2 YNNKEL (reference sequence). The CDR3 runs 14 residues. The V segment lost 5 bases and the J segment 6 bases; nucleotides outside the gene matches: 8. CDR3 loop: CASSLTGGPDTQYF. The DNA of the CDR3 is TGTGCCAGCAGCTTAACGGGGGGACCCGATACGCAGTATTTT.

The chain joins TRBV5-8 to TRBJ1-5; 7 bases match TRBD1. The CDR3 is 15 amino acids. J lost 7 bases, V lost 2 bases, and 9 bases had no gene match. Germline assignment: CDR1 SGHTS and CDR2 YDEGEE. The CDR3 sequence: CASSLGGGRGQPQHF. The CDR3 region has the DNA TGTGCCAGCAGCTTAGGAGGGGGCCGGGGGCAGCCCCAGCATTTT. Combining the CDR3 with reference TRBV5-8 and TRBJ1-5 gives the whole variable domain EAGVTQSPTHLIKTRGQQATLRCSPISGHTSVYWYQQALGLGLQFLLWYDEGEERNRGNFPPRFSGRQFPNYSSELNVNALELEDSALYLCASSLGGGRGQPQHFGDGTRLSIL.

The chain uses TRBV6-5 and TRBJ2-2; 8 bases fit TRBD2. Trimming took 7 bases from V and 6 from J; bases not matched to a gene: 1. The CDR3 length is 12 residues. CDR1 and CDR2 from the germline V gene are MNHEY and SVGAGI. The CDR3 here is CASKRESGELFF. In nucleotides, the CDR3 is TGTGCCAGCAAGCGGGAGTCCGGGGAGCTGTTTTTT.

The genes are TRBV19 and TRBJ2-4; 7 bases are a match to TRBD1. The germline V gene has CDR1 LNHDA and CDR2 SQIVND (reference sequence). The length of the CDR3 is 13 residues. Trimming removed 6 bases from V and 5 bases from J; junction bases left unmatched: 4. CDR3 DNA sequence: TGTGCCAGTAGCAGGACAGGACAAAACATTCAGTACTTC. This gives the protein CASSRTGQNIQYF.

This clone was seen only once. The chain joins TRBV27 to TRBJ2-1; weak D call: TRBD2 (6 bases). V was trimmed by 8 bases and J by 8 bases, leaving 22 bases between them. CDR1 is MNHEY and CDR2 is SMNVEV in the germline V gene (reference sequence). This CDR3 has 15 amino acids. CDR3 sequence reads: CASYTRAGLSYEQFF. CDR3 DNA sequence: TGTGCCAGCTACACCAGGGCGGGGCTAAGCTATGAGCAGTTCTTC.

The gene calls are TRBV5-1 and TRBJ1-3; a possible D gene is TRBD1 (5 bases). Germline-derived CDR1 and CDR2 are SGHRS and YFSETQ. The CDR3 has 16 residues. V was trimmed by 0 bases and J by 2 bases, leaving 12 bases between them. CDR3 nucleotides: TGCGCCAGCAGCTTGGCTGGGCAGGGTGCTGGAAACACCATATATTTT. It specifies CASSLAGQGAGNTIYF. The full variable domain, its missing parts supplied by reference TRBV5-1 and TRBJ1-3, is KAGVTQTPRYLIKTRGQQVTLSCSPISGHRSVSWYQQTPGQGLQFLFEYFSETQRNKGNFPGRFSGRQFSNSRSEMNVSTLELGDSALYLCASSLAGQGAGNTIYFGEGSWLTVV.

This clone was observed a single time. The chain couples TRBV23-1 to TRBJ2-2; 7 nucleotides agree with TRBD2. TRBV23-1 is marked as an open reading frame, function uncertain. V dropped 7 bases and J dropped 7; count of bases not matched to a gene: 3. The CDR3 runs 12 residues. The CDR3 sequence is CASIGGSGELFF. For the CDR3, the DNA is TGCGCCAGCATCGGCGGGAGCGGGGAGCTGTTTTTT.

This sequence joins TRBV5-1 and TRBJ2-6; 12 nucleotides line up with TRBD1. CDR3 length equals 20 residues. V trimming: 1 base; J trimming: 2 bases; junction bases outside the gene matches: 10. The germline V gene has CDR1 SGHRS and CDR2 YFSETQ. The CDR3 DNA reads as TGCGCCAGCAGCTTGACGGGACAGGGGGCTCTTGCGACTGGGGCCAACGTCCTGACTTTC. Encoded protein: CASSLTGQGALATGANVLTF.

This clone was detected a few times. The gene calls are TRBV7-3 and TRBJ2-2; D is unclear. The V end was cut by 1 base, the J end by 4 bases, with 7 bases between. CDR1 is SGHTA and CDR2 is FQGTGA in the germline V gene. The CDR3 consists of 14 residues. The CDR3 DNA sequence: TGTGCCAGCAGCTTAAGTCTCGGCACCGGGGAGCTGTTTTTT. Amino acids: CASSLSLGTGELFF.

The table lists this clone with a few counts. The chain recombines TRBV5-1 with TRBJ2-7, with 7 bases that match TRBD2. The CDR3 consists of 15 residues. J gave up 1 base and V 1 base, and 5 bases lay outside the gene matches. The V gene's germline CDR1 is SGHRS and CDR2 YFSETQ. CDR3 in amino acids: CASSLTASGSYEQYF. The CDR3 DNA sequence: TGCGCCAGCAGCTTGACGGCTAGCGGATCCTACGAGCAGTACTTC. Using reference TRBV5-1 and TRBJ2-7 for the parts outside the CDR3, the full variable domain is KAGVTQTPRYLIKTRGQQVTLSCSPISGHRSVSWYQQTPGQGLQFLFEYFSETQRNKGNFPGRFSGRQFSNSRSEMNVSTLELGDSALYLCASSLTASGSYEQYFGPGTRLTVT.

The chain couples TRBV5-1 to TRBJ2-1; D is perhaps TRBD2 (5 bases). V was trimmed by 1 base and J by 0 bases, leaving 11 bases between them. This CDR3 spans 16 amino acids. Germline assignment: CDR1 SGHRS and CDR2 YFSETQ. CDR3 in DNA: TGCGCCAGCAGCTTGAGGACTGCAGCCTCCTACAATGAGCAGTTCTTC. Protein: CASSLRTAASYNEQFF.

This clone has just a few counts. V gene TRBV15 combines with J gene TRBJ1-5; 8 bases are shared with TRBD1. There are 16 residues in the CDR3. Germline CDR1 reads LNHNV; CDR2 reads YYDKDF (reference sequence). J lost 1 base, V lost 0 bases, and 2 bases had no gene match. The CDR3 here is CATSRDYRGSNQPQHF. CDR3 in DNA: TGTGCCACCAGCAGAGATTACAGGGGGAGCAATCAGCCCCAGCATTTT.

The chain recombines TRBV5-1 with TRBJ1-3, with D tentatively TRBD1 (5 bases). This CDR3 has 14 amino acids. The germline gives CDR1 SGHRS, CDR2 YFSETQ. Trimming cost V 5 bases and J 3 bases, with 12 bases left between them. CDR3 amino acids: CASSTQGNGNTIYF. CDR3 nucleotides: TGCGCCAGCAGTACGCAGGGTAATGGAAACACCATATATTTT.

The chain is built from TRBV6-5 and TRBJ2-2, with 8 bases fitting TRBD1. CDR1 is MNHEY and CDR2 is SVGAGI in the germline V gene. V trimming: 10 bases; J trimming: 1 base; junction bases outside the gene matches: 5. CDR3 length equals 14 residues. This chain's CDR3 is CATDRGWNTGELFF. The CDR3 bases are TGTGCCACAGACAGGGGTTGGAACACCGGGGAGCTGTTTTTT.

The chain has TRBV27 and TRBJ2-1, with TRBD1 identical over 8 bases. After removal of 6 bases from V and 4 bases from J, the junction contained 8 bases not matched to a gene. Germline CDR1 reads MNHEY; CDR2 reads SMNVEV (reference sequence). CDR3 length: 15 amino acids. The CDR3 DNA reads as TGTGCCAGCAGCCGACAGGGGCCCGGGTACAATGAGCAGTTCTTC. Its translation is CASSRQGPGYNEQFF.

This clone was seen a few times. This chain uses TRBV2 with TRBJ1-4; possible D gene TRBD1, 5 bases. The germline gives CDR1 SNHLY, CDR2 FYNNEI. The V and J ends lost 7 bases and 7 bases respectively, with 10 bases between them. CDR3 size: 12 residues. CDR3 nucleotide sequence: TGTGCCAGCATGCAGGGTTTTGAAAAACTGTTTTTT. Its protein product is CASMQGFEKLFF. Full variable domain (outside the CDR3, taken from reference TRBV2 and TRBJ1-4): EPEVTQTPSHQVTQMGQEVILRCVPISNHLYFYWYRQILGQKVEFLVSFYNNEISEKSEIFDDQFSVERPDGSNFTLKIRSTKLEDSAMYFCASMQGFEKLFFGSGTQLSVL.

This chain connects TRBV2 to TRBJ1-2, with D maybe TRBD1 (5 bases). V was cut by 5 bases and J by 6 bases, with 16 bases left in between. Germline CDR1 is SNHLY and CDR2 is FYNNEI. This CDR3 is 14 amino acids long. The CDR3 DNA sequence: TGTGCCAGCAGTCAGATACAGGAGCCCCATGGCTACACCTTC. This gives the protein CASSQIQEPHGYTF.

The chain carries TRBV25-1 and TRBJ2-1; tentatively, D is TRBD2 (5 bases). The CDR3 sequence is 15 residues long. Germline V gene lookup returns CDR1 MGHDK and CDR2 SYGVNS. V was clipped by 3 bases and J by 0 bases, with 9 bases between them. CDR3: CASSEDFSSYNEQFF. The CDR3 bases are TGTGCCAGCAGTGAGGACTTCAGCTCCTACAATGAGCAGTTCTTC.

This clone has only a few counts. The rearrangement links TRBV27 to TRBJ2-7; possible D gene TRBD2, 6 bases. Germline CDR1 reads MNHEY; CDR2 reads SMNVEV (reference sequence). The CDR3 is made up of 12 amino acids. V shed 2 bases and J shed 7 bases, with 9 bases lying between them. The CDR3 reads CASSLDAGEQYF. CDR3 in DNA: TGTGCCAGCAGTTTAGACGCGGGGGAGCAGTACTTC.

The J gene is TRBJ1-1, the V gene TRBV7-8; the D is unclear. Trimming removed 7 bases from V and 5 bases from J, with 14 bases in between. The V gene's germline CDR1 is SGHVS and CDR2 FQNEAQ. CDR3 size: 13 residues. CDR3 nucleotides: TGTGCCAGCAAGAGGGCGTATCGGACTGAAGCTTTCTTT. Protein: CASKRAYRTEAFF.

This chain joins TRBV18 and TRBJ1-5; TRBD1 might be the D (5 bases). Germline CDR1 reads KGHSH; CDR2 reads LQKENI. V lost 3 bases, J lost 0 bases, and 9 bases lay in between. The CDR3 totals 15 residues. This chain's CDR3 is CASSPQGNSNQPQHF. As DNA, the CDR3 is TGTGCCAGCTCACCGCAGGGAAATAGCAATCAGCCCCAGCATTTT.

The gene calls are TRBV6-1 and TRBJ1-6; 9 bases align to TRBD1. Germline lookup yields CDR1 MNHNS and CDR2 SASEGT. Trimming took 3 bases from V and 7 from J; bases not matched to a gene: 4. The CDR3 consists of 15 residues. Here the CDR3 reads CASSEQTGGNSPLHF. The CDR3 nucleotides read TGTGCCAGCAGTGAGCAGACAGGGGGGAATTCACCCCTCCACTTT.

In the case of this clone: The sample holds other DNA sequences that translate to the same CDR3. CDR3: CASSLGQSYEQYF. CDR3 sequence (DNA): TGCGCCAGCAGCCTGGGACAAAGCTACGAGCAGTACTTC. The J gene is TRBJ2-7, the V gene TRBV5-1, with D perhaps TRBD1 (6 bases). V was cut by 4 bases and J by 3 bases, with 11 bases left in between. CDR1 and CDR2 from the germline V gene are SGHRS and YFSETQ. The CDR3 spans 13 residues.

The sample holds a few counts of this clone. The J gene is TRBJ2-7, the V gene TRBV19; 8 bases are shared with TRBD1. This CDR3 region has 14 residues. Trimming cost V 3 bases and J 2 bases; bases outside gene matches: 3. Germline CDR1 is LNHDA and CDR2 is SQIVND (reference sequence). The CDR3: CASSMRTGTYEQYF. The CDR3 coding sequence is TGTGCCAGTAGTATGAGGACAGGGACCTACGAGCAGTACTTC.

V and J are TRBV10-3 and TRBJ2-1; 7 nucleotides match TRBD1. The CDR3 covers 13 residues. V lost 4 bases and J lost 5; bases outside the gene matches: 2. Germline lookup yields CDR1 ENHRY and CDR2 SYGVKD. This CDR3 is CAISGTGDNEQFF. The CDR3 DNA reads as TGTGCCATCAGTGGCACAGGGGACAATGAGCAGTTCTTC.